The T cell receptor (beta chain) described here comes from a study of Graves' ophthalmopathy and Graves' hyperthyroidism. Broader study findings: Ophthalmopathy versus stable hyperthyroidism: 13-signature model gave 85% to 90% sensitivity, just under 82% specificity. The authors also found most expanded thyroid clonotypes above 0.001 frequency in blood.

The study amplified TCR beta CDR3 regions using RNA transcripts. The workflow started with a first-round RT-PCR run with HTBI primers and then moved on to a second-round multiplex PCR. TCRdb recomputed calls from the multiplex PCR reads with MiXCR, one row per CDR3 protein. The data contain a few hundred thousand distinct CDR3 sequences, less than 40% of them seen just once; the ten biggest clones take up 3.5% to 5%. The CDR3 runs 13 residues. CDR1 and CDR2 (germline): MDHEN, SYDVKM. To note about this clonotype: Its specificity is unknown. One junction end disagrees with the germline gene, perhaps due to a read error.

A diagnosis was made from clinical symptoms together with serum thyroxine, TRAb, thyroid ultrasound and orbital computed tomography. The sequence derives from an adult man with Graves' hyperthyroidism. Sequenced: peripheral blood or thyroid tissue (not recorded which). The chain uses TRBV28 and TRBJ1-1; 7 positions match TRBD1. The CDR3 coding sequence is TGTGCCAGCAGCACCAGGGGGAACGCTGAAGCTTTCTTT. It is translated as CASSTRGNAEAFF.